What follows is one T cell receptor beta chain and its context. Its target is unknown. This specimen belongs to a study of identical twins. Study-level points and caveats: Twin-shared out-of-frame alpha sequences showed excess low generation probability. Cord blood beta clonotypes that were abundant carried fewer insertions, and memory repertoires showed no such trend. The study reached conclusions through statistical analysis that was cross-sectional, not following the same donors.

TCRdb reanalysed the 5' RACE reads using MiXCR and keeps one entry per CDR3 protein. The sample holds around 960,000 distinct CDR3 sequences; about 12% are singletons and the top ten take roughly 1.5%. The germline V and J ends were trimmed by 3 bases and 4 bases, with 16 bases remaining between them. The CDR3 is made up of 16 amino acids. Germline CDR1 MNHEY, CDR2 SVGAGI. This sample was shared with a second study, whose subject was yellow fever vaccine responses in identical twins.

This chain joins TRBV6-5 and TRBJ2-1, with a possible D match to TRBD2 (6 bases). The sequence came from a young woman in good health. The sequenced sample was PBMCs. The CDR3 protein is CASSYGTGTPYNEQFF. The CDR3 DNA reads as TGTGCCAGCAGTTATGGGACCGGGACTCCATACAATGAGCAGTTCTTC.